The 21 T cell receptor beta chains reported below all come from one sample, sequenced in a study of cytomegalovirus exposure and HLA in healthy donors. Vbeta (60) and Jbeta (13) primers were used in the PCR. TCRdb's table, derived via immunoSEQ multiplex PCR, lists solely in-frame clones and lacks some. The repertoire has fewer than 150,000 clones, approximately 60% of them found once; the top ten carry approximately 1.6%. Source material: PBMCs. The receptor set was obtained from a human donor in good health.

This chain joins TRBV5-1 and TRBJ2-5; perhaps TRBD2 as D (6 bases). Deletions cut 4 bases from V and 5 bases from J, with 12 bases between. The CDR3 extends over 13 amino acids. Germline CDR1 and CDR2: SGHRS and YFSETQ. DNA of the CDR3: TGCGCCAGCAGCGGGAGGCCCCGGGAGACCCAGTACTTC. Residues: CASSGRPRETQYF.

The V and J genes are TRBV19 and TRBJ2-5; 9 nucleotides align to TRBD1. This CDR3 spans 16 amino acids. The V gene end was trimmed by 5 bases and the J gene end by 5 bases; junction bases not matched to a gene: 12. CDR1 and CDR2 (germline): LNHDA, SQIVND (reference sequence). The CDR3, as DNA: TGTGCCAGTAGTGCTCCCGGGACAGGGAATTCGGAGACCCAGTACTTC. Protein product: CASSAPGTGNSETQYF.

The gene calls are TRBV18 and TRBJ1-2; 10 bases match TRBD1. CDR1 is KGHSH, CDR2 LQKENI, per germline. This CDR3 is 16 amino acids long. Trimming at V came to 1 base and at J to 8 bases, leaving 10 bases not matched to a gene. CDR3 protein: CASSPQHTGTGVGYTF. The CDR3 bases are TGTGCCAGCTCACCACAACATACCGGGACAGGGGTCGGCTACACCTTC.

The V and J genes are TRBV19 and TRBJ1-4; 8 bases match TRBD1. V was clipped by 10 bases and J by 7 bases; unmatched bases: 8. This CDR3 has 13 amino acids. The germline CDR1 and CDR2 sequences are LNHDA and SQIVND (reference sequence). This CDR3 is CATGTGGTEKLFF. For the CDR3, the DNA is TGTGCCACCGGGACAGGAGGGACTGAAAAACTGTTTTTT.

CDR3 sequence (DNA): TGCAGCGGTGACAATTACAATGAGCAGTTCTTC. Its translation is CSGDNYNEQFF. The chain combines TRBV29-1 with TRBJ2-1; no reliable D call. V lost 7 bases and J lost 4, with 8 bases in between. The CDR3 length is 11 residues. The germline gives CDR1 SQVTM, CDR2 ANQGSEA.

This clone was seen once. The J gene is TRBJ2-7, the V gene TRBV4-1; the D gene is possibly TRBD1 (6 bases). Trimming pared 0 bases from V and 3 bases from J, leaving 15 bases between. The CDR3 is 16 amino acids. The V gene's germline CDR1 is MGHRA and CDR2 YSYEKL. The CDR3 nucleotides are TGCGCCAGCAGCCAAGATCGTGCAGGGGCAGGCTACGAGCAGTACTTC. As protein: CASSQDRAGAGYEQYF.

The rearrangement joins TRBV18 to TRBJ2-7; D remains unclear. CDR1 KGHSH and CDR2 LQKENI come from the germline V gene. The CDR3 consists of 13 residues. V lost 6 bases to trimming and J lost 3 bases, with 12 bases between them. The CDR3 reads CASSLSVHYEQYF. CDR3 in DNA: TGTGCCAGCTCCCTAAGCGTACACTACGAGCAGTACTTC.

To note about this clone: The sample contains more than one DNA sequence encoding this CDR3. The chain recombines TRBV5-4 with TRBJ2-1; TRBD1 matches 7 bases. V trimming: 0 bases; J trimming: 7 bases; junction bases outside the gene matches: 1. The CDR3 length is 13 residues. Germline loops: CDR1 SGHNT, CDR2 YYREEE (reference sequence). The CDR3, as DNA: TGTGCCAGCAGCTTGGCAGGGGGAAATGAGCAGTTCTTC. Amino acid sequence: CASSLAGGNEQFF.

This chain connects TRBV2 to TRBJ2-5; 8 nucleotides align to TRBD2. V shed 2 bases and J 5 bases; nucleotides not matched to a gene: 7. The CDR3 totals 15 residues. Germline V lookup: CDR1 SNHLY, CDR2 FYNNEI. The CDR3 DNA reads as TGTGCCAGCAGTGAAAGGGGCGGGGGGCTGGAGACCCAGTACTTC. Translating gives CASSERGGGLETQYF.

This chain's CDR3 is CATSRERGDNYGYTF. The DNA of the CDR3 is TGTGCCACCAGCAGAGAGCGGGGGGATAACTATGGCTACACCTTC. The V gene is TRBV15, the J gene TRBJ1-2; D may be TRBD1 (5 bases). In germline, CDR1 is LNHNV, CDR2 YYDKDF (reference sequence). This CDR3 has 15 residues. With 0 bases removed from V and 1 base from J, the gap between germline ends came to 9 bases.

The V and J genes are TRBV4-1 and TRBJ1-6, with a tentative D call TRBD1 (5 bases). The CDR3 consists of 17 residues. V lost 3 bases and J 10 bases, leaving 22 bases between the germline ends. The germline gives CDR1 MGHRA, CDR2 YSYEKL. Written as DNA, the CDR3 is TGCGCCAGCAGCCAGGAGCCGGGGGGGTCCCGGGGATCACCCCTCCACTTT. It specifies CASSQEPGGSRGSPLHF.

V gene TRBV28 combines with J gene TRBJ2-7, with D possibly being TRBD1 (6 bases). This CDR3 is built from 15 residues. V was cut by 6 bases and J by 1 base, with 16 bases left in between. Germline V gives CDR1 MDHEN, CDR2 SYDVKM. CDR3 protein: CASSSPGTSSYEQYF. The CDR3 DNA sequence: TGTGCCAGCAGCTCCCCCGGGACATCTTCCTACGAGCAGTACTTC.

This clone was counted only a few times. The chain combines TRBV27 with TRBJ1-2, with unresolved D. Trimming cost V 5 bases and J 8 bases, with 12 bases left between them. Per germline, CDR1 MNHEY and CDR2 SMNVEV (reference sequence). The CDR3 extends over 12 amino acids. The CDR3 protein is CASSRPGSGYTF. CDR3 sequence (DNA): TGTGCCAGCAGTCGCCCGGGGAGCGGCTACACCTTC.

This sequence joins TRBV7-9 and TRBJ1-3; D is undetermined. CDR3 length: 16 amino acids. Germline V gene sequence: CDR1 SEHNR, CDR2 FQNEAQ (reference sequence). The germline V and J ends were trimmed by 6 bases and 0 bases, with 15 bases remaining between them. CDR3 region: CASRSGESLSGNTIYF. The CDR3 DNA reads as TGTGCCAGCAGGTCCGGGGAAAGTCTCTCTGGAAACACCATATATTTT.

The CDR3 region has the DNA TGTGCCAGCAGCTTGAGGGGTATCGGGGATACGCAGTATTTT. It codes for CASSLRGIGDTQYF. V gene TRBV5-6 combines with J gene TRBJ2-3; the D gene is possibly TRBD1 (5 bases). V was clipped by 1 base and J by 6 bases, with 12 bases between them. This CDR3 is 14 amino acids long. Germline V gene data show CDR1 as SGHDT and CDR2 as YYEEEE.

CDR3 in amino acids: CASSSGQGSIAYGYTF. CDR3 nucleotide sequence: TGTGCCAGTAGTTCCGGACAGGGTAGTATTGCCTATGGCTACACCTTC. The chain links TRBV19 to TRBJ1-2; 8 bases match TRBD1. The CDR3 loop spans 16 amino acids. The V segment lost 5 bases and the J segment 4 bases; nucleotides outside the gene matches: 12. CDR1 and CDR2 from the germline V gene are LNHDA and SQIVND (reference sequence).

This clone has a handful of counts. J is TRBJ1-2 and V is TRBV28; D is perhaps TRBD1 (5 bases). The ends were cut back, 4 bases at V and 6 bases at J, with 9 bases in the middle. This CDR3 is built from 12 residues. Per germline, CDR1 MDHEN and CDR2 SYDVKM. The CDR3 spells CASSSGGDGYTF. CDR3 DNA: TGTGCCAGCAGTTCCGGGGGGGATGGCTACACCTTC.

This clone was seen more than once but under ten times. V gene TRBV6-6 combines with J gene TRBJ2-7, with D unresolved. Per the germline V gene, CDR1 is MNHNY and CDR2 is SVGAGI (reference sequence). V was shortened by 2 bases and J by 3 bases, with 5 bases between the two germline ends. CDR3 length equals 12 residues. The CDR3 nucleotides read TGTGCCAGCAGTTACCTACGCTACGAGCAGTACTTC. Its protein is CASSYLRYEQYF.

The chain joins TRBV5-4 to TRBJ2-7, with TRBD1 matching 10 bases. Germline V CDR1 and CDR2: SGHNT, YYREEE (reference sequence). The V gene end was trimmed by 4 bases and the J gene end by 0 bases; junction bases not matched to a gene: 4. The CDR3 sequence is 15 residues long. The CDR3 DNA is TGTGCCAGCAGCGTGGGACAGGGGTTCTCCTACGAGCAGTACTTC. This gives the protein CASSVGQGFSYEQYF.

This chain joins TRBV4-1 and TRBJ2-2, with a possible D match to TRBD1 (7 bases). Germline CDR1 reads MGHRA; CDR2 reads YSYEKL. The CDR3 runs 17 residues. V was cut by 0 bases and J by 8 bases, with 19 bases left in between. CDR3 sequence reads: CASSQDTGRGAWGELFF. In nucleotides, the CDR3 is TGCGCCAGCAGCCAAGATACGGGCAGGGGGGCTTGGGGGGAGCTGTTTTTT.

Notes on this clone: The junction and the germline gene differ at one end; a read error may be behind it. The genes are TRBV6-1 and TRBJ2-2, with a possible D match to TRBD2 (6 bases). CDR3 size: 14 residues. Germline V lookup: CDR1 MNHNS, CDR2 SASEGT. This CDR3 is CAGSGGGTTGELFF. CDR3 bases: TGTGCCGGCAGTGGCGGAGGGACCACCGGGGAGCTGTTTTTT.